One sample yielded the 6 T cell receptor beta chains listed below, sequenced in a study of cytomegalovirus exposure and HLA in healthy donors. PCR was performed using 60 Vbeta and 13 Jbeta primers. The table came from immunoSEQ multiplex PCR; TCRdb's copy has only in-frame clones and leaves some out. Found here are some 200,000 clones, 80% to 85% of them singletons; the top ten hold 6.3%. The sequencing sample was made of PBMCs. The source of these receptors is a middle-aged man in good health and CMV-seropositive.

The chain carries TRBV7-2 and TRBJ1-1; D not resolved. From germline, CDR1 is SGHTA and CDR2 FQGNSA. The CDR3 runs 13 residues. V gave up 1 base and J gave up 3 bases, with 6 bases separating them. The CDR3 sequence is CASSLDRYTEAFF. The CDR3 nucleotides read TGTGCCAGCAGCTTAGACAGATACACTGAAGCTTTCTTT.

V gene TRBV5-1 combines with J gene TRBJ1-4; 11 nucleotides agree with TRBD1. With 6 bases clipped from V and 7 bases from J, the junction kept 5 bases outside the gene matches. In germline, CDR1 is SGHRS, CDR2 YFSETQ. This CDR3 is built from 14 residues. CDR3 in amino acids: CASKPGQGVEKLFF. CDR3 sequence (DNA): TGCGCCAGCAAGCCGGGACAGGGGGTTGAAAAACTGTTTTTT.

A few counts support this clone. The V and J genes are TRBV19 and TRBJ2-3, with 8 bases that match TRBD2. Looked up from germline, CDR1 is LNHDA and CDR2 is SQIVND (reference sequence). V was clipped by 3 bases and J by 6 bases; unmatched bases: 5. The CDR3 is 14 residues long. The CDR3 nucleotides are TGTGCCAGTAGTATCACGGGGGGGCTGGATACGCAGTATTTT. Translating gives CASSITGGLDTQYF.

This rearrangement joins TRBV7-9 to TRBJ2-7; D remains ambiguous. The CDR3 has 12 residues. In germline, CDR1 is SEHNR, CDR2 FQNEAQ (reference sequence). V lost 6 bases and J lost 4, with 10 bases in between. CDR3 DNA sequence: TGTGCCAGCAGTCCCGAGGTGTACGAGCAGTACTTC. Translating it yields CASSPEVYEQYF.

The genes are TRBV7-2 and TRBJ2-1; D ambiguous. V lost 5 bases, J lost 0 bases, and 5 bases lay in between. The CDR3 runs to 13 residues. Germline V gene data show CDR1 as SGHTA and CDR2 as FQGNSA. As DNA, the CDR3 is TGTGCCAGCAGCCCGAGCTCCTACAATGAGCAGTTCTTC. Amino acid sequence: CASSPSSYNEQFF.

The chain carries TRBV5-6 and TRBJ2-5; TRBD2 matches at 8 bases. CDR3 length: 16 amino acids. Germline CDR1 SGHDT, CDR2 YYEEEE. V shed 0 bases, J shed 4 bases, and the junction held 8 bases outside the gene matches. CDR3 protein: CASSLAERGRLETQYF. The CDR3 DNA sequence: TGTGCCAGCAGCTTGGCCGAGCGGGGGCGCTTAGAGACCCAGTACTTC.